These 10 T cell receptor beta chains came from one sample sequenced in a study of shared clonotypes between healthy human individuals (dated by TCRdb to 2018 to 2020). Library method: the immunoSEQ multiplex PCR assay. Imported from immuneACCESS, the table was reduced by TCRdb to in-frame sequences with V and J called. These copies leave out some clones; in studies compared against another copy, an unresolved V gene accounts for under half, and the cause of the remainder is not known. This sample comprises roughly 760,000 clones, less than 85% of them detected only once. The ten biggest clones cover around 1.6% of the sample. The source material was memory CD4+ T cells sorted from blood. The cell subset or site tag for this specimen amounts to: CD45RA-negative fraction. The source of these receptors is a woman in her twenties or thirties in good health.

This chain links TRBV6-1 with TRBJ1-2; D might be TRBD1 (5 bases). The CDR3 has 14 amino acids. Trimming cost V 3 bases and J 7 bases, with 15 bases left between them. Germline loops: CDR1 MNHNS, CDR2 SASEGT. The CDR3 reads CASSEGSGGTGYTF. CDR3 coding DNA: TGTGCCAGCAGTGAGGGAAGTGGGGGGACTGGCTACACCTTC.

This clone was recorded once. The chain employs TRBV29-1 and TRBJ1-2, with D uncertain. Germline CDR1 reads SQVTM; CDR2 reads ANQGSEA. The V and J ends lost 7 bases and 8 bases respectively, with 17 bases between them. The CDR3 consists of 12 residues. The CDR3 region has the DNA TGCAGCGCTTTCCGGGCCAAAAAAGGCTACACCTTC. This encodes CSAFRAKKGYTF.

The chain uses TRBV5-1 and TRBJ1-2; unclear D gene. This CDR3 region has 12 residues. Trimming left V 4 bases short and J 6 bases short, with 10 bases between. From germline, CDR1 is SGHRS and CDR2 YFSETQ. CDR3 DNA: TGCGCCAGCAGCCAGAATGAAGATGGCTACACCTTC. It is translated as CASSQNEDGYTF.

V and J are TRBV7-9 and TRBJ2-5; maybe TRBD2 (5 bases). Germline V gene lookup returns CDR1 SEHNR and CDR2 FQNEAQ (reference sequence). CDR3 length: 12 amino acids. The V end lost 2 bases, the J end lost 7 bases, and 8 bases lay between the germline ends. In DNA form, the CDR3 reads TGTGCCAGCAGCTTAAACAGCGGGACCCAGTACTTC. It translates to CASSLNSGTQYF.

The chain joins TRBV18 to TRBJ1-1, with a tentative D call TRBD1 (6 bases). Germline lookup yields CDR1 KGHSH and CDR2 LQKENI. Deletions cut 3 bases from V and 3 bases from J, with 11 bases between. This CDR3 spans 14 amino acids. The CDR3 nucleotides are TGTGCCAGCTCACCCCCAGGGGTCGACACTGAAGCTTTCTTT. Encoded protein: CASSPPGVDTEAFF. The whole variable domain, remainder taken from reference TRBV18 and TRBJ1-1, is NAGVMQNPRHLVRRRGQEARLRCSPMKGHSHVYWYRQLPEEGLKFMVYLQKENIIDESGMPKERFSAEFPKEGPSILRIQQVVRGDSAAYFCASSPPGVDTEAFFGQGTRLTVV.

On this clone: Given a much more abundant clone one base away, this may be a read error. The chain combines TRBV7-6 with TRBJ2-5; D is ambiguous. With the DNA end fitting TRBJ2-7 better, the J assignment may be wrong. CDR3 length equals 11 residues. The germline V gene has CDR1 SGHVS and CDR2 FNYEAQ. This CDR3 reads CASSPNYEQYF. The CDR3 DNA sequence: TGTGCCAGCAGCCCCAACTACGAGCAGTACTTC.

This sequence joins TRBV27 and TRBJ1-5, with TRBD1 as a possible D gene (6 bases). The CDR3 is made up of 14 amino acids. Trimming stripped 3 bases from V and 14 bases from J, with 20 bases between. Looked up from germline, CDR1 is MNHEY and CDR2 is SMNVEV (reference sequence). The CDR3 coding sequence is TGTGCCAGCAGTTTGGCGGGACGGGGGCCACCAAAGCATTTT. This encodes CASSLAGRGPPKHF.

The chain is built from TRBV28 and TRBJ2-5; D tentatively reads TRBD1 or TRBD2 (5 bases each). Trimming removed 2 bases at V and 1 base at J, with 17 bases between. The CDR3 is made up of 17 amino acids. Germline lookup yields CDR1 MDHEN and CDR2 SYDVKM. DNA of the CDR3: TGTGCCAGCAGTTTAAGCGGACAACATGCTACCCAAGAGACCCAGTACTTC. Translated: CASSLSGQHATQETQYF.

The genes are TRBV28 and TRBJ1-4; D possibly corresponds to TRBD1 (5 bases). The germline V gene has CDR1 MDHEN and CDR2 SYDVKM. This CDR3 has 15 residues. Trimming removed 8 bases at V and 0 bases at J, with 13 bases between. Written as DNA, the CDR3 is TGTGCCAGCGCGAGTGGGGGGACAACTAATGAAAAACTGTTTTTT. Amino acid sequence: CASASGGTTNEKLFF.

This chain joins TRBV13 and TRBJ1-1; TRBD1 matches at 8 bases. Germline-derived CDR1 and CDR2 are PRHDT and FYEKMQ (reference sequence). J was trimmed by 5 bases and V by 4 bases; bases with no gene match: 9. This CDR3 comprises 15 residues. CDR3 DNA: TGTGCCAGCAGCTCCCGACAGACAGGGGAGACTGAAGCTTTCTTT. Its protein is CASSSRQTGETEAFF.